This record concerns one T cell receptor beta chain sequence. Its antigen is not identified. These data originate in a study of T cell responses to AZD1222 COVID-19 vaccine. Across the study: Researchers grouped second doses given at about 4 or about 12 weeks into one pool. The study's findings and limits: The breadth and depth of Spike-specific TCRs increased once two AZD1222 doses had been given. Nearly half of spike-specific TCRs reportedly target variant regions that are unmutated in the B.1.351 and B.1.1.7 variants.

This CDR3 contains 13 residues. V gave up 4 bases and J gave up 2 bases; unmatched junction bases: 2. Germline V CDR1 and CDR2: SGHDT, YYEEEE. Sequencing was performed with immunoSEQ multiplex PCR; in TCRdb, only in-frame clones are kept and a portion is missing. Counted here are about 140,000 clones, less than 95% occurring once; the ten biggest clones make up approximately 1.4%. This sequence originates from an adult in good health. The chain employs TRBV5-6 and TRBJ2-7, with 8 bases lining up with TRBD1. The starting material was peripheral blood, obtained on day 0 of AZD1222 vaccination. This chain's CDR3 is CASSGTGPYEQYF. DNA for the CDR3: TGTGCCAGCAGCGGGACAGGCCCCTACGAGCAGTACTTC.